This record concerns one T cell receptor beta chain sequence. A Seattle source enrolled patients during active infection and followed them longitudinally. This record comes from a study of blood T cell repertoires in COVID-19. The CDR3 sequence is 13 residues long. Germline V CDR1 and CDR2: MNHNY, SVGAGI (reference sequence). V lost 6 bases to trimming and J lost 3 bases, with 11 bases between them. Assay used: immunoSEQ multiplex PCR; TCRdb lists only in-frame clones, some missing. The sample holds about 250,000 clones, 65% to 85% seen once. The chain uses TRBV6-6 and TRBJ1-2; D is possibly TRBD1 (5 bases). This receptor was taken from a person aged 70 to 79 with COVID-19, enrolled during active disease. Sequenced material: peripheral blood. DNA of the CDR3: TGTGCCAGCAGCAGGGATATCGACTATGGCTACACCTTC. Its translation is CASSRDIDYGYTF.